These T cell receptor beta chains were read from a single sample in a study of Graves' ophthalmopathy and Graves' hyperthyroidism. Using its own MiXCR run on the multiplex PCR reads, TCRdb lists one record per CDR3 protein. This sample yields about 230,000 distinct CDR3 sequences, of which 45% are seen a single time; around 47% belongs to the top ten. Sequencing was done on a sample of peripheral blood. The receptors here all came from an adult man with Graves' ophthalmopathy. CDR3s include the opening cysteine and the closing phenylalanine or tryptophan. A D gene is named only where the DNA matches it firmly. Some rows mark clone size as missing; the rest say once, few, many or name a class of expanded clone.

clone size: NA; V gene: TRBV6-5; D gene: TRBD1; J gene: TRBJ1-1; CDR3 protein: CASSADRVHTEAFF; CDR3 DNA: TGTGCCAGCAGTGCAGACAGGGTTCACACTGAAGCTTTCTTT
clone size: once; V gene: TRBV29-1; D gene: NA; J gene: TRBJ1-2; CDR3 protein: CSALVGGGYTF; CDR3 DNA: TGCAGCGCGTTGGTAGGGGGGGGCTACACCTTC
clone size: NA; V gene: TRBV24-1; D gene: NA; J gene: TRBJ2-3; CDR3 protein: CATSDHGSSSTDTQYF; CDR3 DNA: TGTGCCACCAGTGACCACGGGAGCTCTAGCACAGATACGCAGTATTTT
clone size: many; V gene: TRBV20-1; D gene: TRBD1; J gene: TRBJ1-4; CDR3 protein: CSAAGTGARTREKLFF; CDR3 DNA: TGCAGTGCAGCCGGGACAGGGGCGCGCACTAGGGAAAAACTGTTTTTT
clone size: NA; V gene: TRBV28; D gene: NA; J gene: TRBJ2-2; CDR3 protein: CASYLTANTGELFF; CDR3 DNA: TGTGCCAGCTACCTTACAGCTAACACCGGGGAGCTGTTTTTT
clone size: NA; V gene: TRBV6-2/TRBV6-3; D gene: NA; J gene: TRBJ1-5; CDR3 protein: CASSYSPGRGQPQHF; CDR3 DNA: TGTGCCAGCAGTTACTCCCCGGGCAGGGGACAGCCCCAGCATTTT
clone size: few; V gene: TRBV13; D gene: TRBD1; J gene: TRBJ1-2; CDR3 protein: CASSQSGTGSLYTF; CDR3 DNA: TGTGCCAGCAGCCAGTCCGGGACAGGTTCCCTCTACACCTTC
clone size: NA; V gene: TRBV7-4; D gene: TRBD1; J gene: TRBJ1-2; CDR3 protein: CASSHGRTGTGGGYTF; CDR3 DNA: TGCGCCAGCAGCCATGGACGCACTGGGACAGGGGGCGGCTACACCTTC
clone size: few; V gene: TRBV9; D gene: NA; J gene: TRBJ1-3; CDR3 protein: CASSVQGLGNTIYF; CDR3 DNA: TGTGCCAGCAGCGTGCAGGGCCTGGGAAACACCATATATTTT
clone size: few; V gene: TRBV9; D gene: TRBD1; J gene: TRBJ1-6; CDR3 protein: CASSDTGGGNSPLHF; CDR3 DNA: TGTGCCAGCAGCGATACAGGGGGGGGAAATTCACCCCTCCACTTT
clone size: once; V gene: TRBV5-6; D gene: TRBD2; J gene: TRBJ2-7; CDR3 protein: CASSLFTSGSHEQYF; CDR3 DNA: TGTGCCAGCAGCTTGTTTACTAGCGGGAGCCACGAGCAGTACTTC
clone size: NA; V gene: TRBV29-1; D gene: NA; J gene: TRBJ2-7; CDR3 protein: CSVVRQPPGYGQYF; CDR3 DNA: TGCAGCGTTGTTAGGCAGCCTCCGGGGTACGGGCAGTACTTC
clone size: NA; V gene: TRBV7-3; D gene: TRBD1; J gene: TRBJ1-2; CDR3 protein: CASSLRTGGDGHTF; CDR3 DNA: TGTGCCAGCAGTTTACGTACAGGGGGCGACGGCCACACCTTC
clone size: NA; V gene: TRBV7-6; D gene: NA; J gene: TRBJ2-7; CDR3 protein: CASSQEERGRQYF; CDR3 DNA: TGTGCCAGCAGCCAAGAGGAGAGGGGCCGCCAGTACTTC
clone size: NA; V gene: TRBV24-1; D gene: TRBD1; J gene: TRBJ1-2; CDR3 protein: CATSDPGQGIDYGYTF; CDR3 DNA: TGTGCCACCAGTGATCCCGGACAGGGGATAGACTATGGCTACACCTTC
clone size: NA; V gene: TRBV28; D gene: TRBD1; J gene: TRBJ2-7; CDR3 protein: CASSPGTGWFAYEQYF; CDR3 DNA: TGTGCCAGCAGTCCCGGGACAGGGTGGTTCGCCTACGAGCAGTACTTC
clone size: few; V gene: TRBV7-2; D gene: NA; J gene: TRBJ1-2; CDR3 protein: CASSLGGISGYTF; CDR3 DNA: TGTGCCAGCAGCTTAGGTGGGATCTCTGGCTACACCTTC
clone size: NA; V gene: TRBV3-1; D gene: NA; J gene: TRBJ1-2; CDR3 protein: CASSQTNREWYGYTF; CDR3 DNA: TGTGCCAGCAGCCAGACCAACAGGGAATGGTATGGCTACACCTTC
clone size: NA; V gene: TRBV20-1; D gene: NA; J gene: TRBJ1-5; CDR3 protein: CSARDPFTGNQPQHF; CDR3 DNA: TGCAGTGCTAGAGATCCCTTTACGGGCAATCAGCCCCAGCATTTT